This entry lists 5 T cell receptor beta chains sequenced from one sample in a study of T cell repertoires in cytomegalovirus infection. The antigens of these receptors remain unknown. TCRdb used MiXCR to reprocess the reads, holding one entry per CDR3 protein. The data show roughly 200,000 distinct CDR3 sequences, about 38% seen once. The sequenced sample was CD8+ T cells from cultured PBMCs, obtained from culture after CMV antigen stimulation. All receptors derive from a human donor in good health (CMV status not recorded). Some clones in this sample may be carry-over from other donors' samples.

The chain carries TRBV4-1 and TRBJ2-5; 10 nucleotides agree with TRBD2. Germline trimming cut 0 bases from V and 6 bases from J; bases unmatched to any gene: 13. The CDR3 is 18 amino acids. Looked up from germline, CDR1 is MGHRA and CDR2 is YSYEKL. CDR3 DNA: TGCGCCAGCAGCCAAGAAGGATCTAGCGGGGGCGCTGGGAAGACCCAGTACTTC. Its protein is CASSQEGSSGGAGKTQYF.

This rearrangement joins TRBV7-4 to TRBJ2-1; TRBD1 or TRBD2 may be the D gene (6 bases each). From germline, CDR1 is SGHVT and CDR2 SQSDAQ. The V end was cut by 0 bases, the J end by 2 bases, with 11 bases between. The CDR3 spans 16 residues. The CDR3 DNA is TGTGCCAGCAGCTTAGCGTTGGGGGGCGCCTACAATGAGCAGTTCTTC. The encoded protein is CASSLALGGAYNEQFF.

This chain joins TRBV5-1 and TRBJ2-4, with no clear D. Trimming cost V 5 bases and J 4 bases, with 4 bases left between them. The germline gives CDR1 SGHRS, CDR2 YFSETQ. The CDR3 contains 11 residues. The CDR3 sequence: CASREKNIQYF. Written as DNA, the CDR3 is TGCGCCAGCAGGGAAAAAAACATTCAGTACTTC.

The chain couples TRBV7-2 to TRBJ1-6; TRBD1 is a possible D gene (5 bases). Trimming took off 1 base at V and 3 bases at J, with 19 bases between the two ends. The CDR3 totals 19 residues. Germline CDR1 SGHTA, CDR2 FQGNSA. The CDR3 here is CASSLEGFGTGYYNSPLHF. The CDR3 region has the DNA TGTGCCAGCAGCTTAGAGGGATTTGGTACAGGCTACTATAATTCACCCCTCCACTTT. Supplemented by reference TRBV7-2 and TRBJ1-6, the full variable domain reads GAGVSQSPSNKVTEKGKDVELRCDPISGHTALYWYRQSLGQGLEFLIYFQGNSAPDKSGLPSDRFSAERTGGSVSTLTIQRTQQEDSAVYLCASSLEGFGTGYYNSPLHFGNGTRLTVT.

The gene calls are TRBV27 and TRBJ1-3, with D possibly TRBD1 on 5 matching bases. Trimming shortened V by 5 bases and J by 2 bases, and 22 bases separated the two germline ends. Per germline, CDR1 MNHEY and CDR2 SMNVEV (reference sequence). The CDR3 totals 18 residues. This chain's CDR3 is CASSPQGNWHSPGNTIYF. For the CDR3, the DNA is TGTGCCAGCAGTCCGCAGGGAAATTGGCATAGTCCTGGAAACACCATATATTTT.